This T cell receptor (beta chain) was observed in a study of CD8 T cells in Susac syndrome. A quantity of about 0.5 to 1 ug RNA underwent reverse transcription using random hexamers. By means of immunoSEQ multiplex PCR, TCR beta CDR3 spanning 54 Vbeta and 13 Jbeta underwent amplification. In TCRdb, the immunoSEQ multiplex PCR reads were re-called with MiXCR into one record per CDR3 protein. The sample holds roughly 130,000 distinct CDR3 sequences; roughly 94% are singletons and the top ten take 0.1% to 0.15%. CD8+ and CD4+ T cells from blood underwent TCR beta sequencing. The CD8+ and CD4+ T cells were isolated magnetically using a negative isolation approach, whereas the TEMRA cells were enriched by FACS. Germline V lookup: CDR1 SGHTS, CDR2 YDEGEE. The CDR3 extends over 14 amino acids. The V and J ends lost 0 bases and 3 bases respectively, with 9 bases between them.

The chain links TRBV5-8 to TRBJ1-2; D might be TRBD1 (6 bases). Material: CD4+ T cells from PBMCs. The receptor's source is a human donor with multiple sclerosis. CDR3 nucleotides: TGTGCCAGCAGCTTGGGACAGGTGGACTATGGCTACACCTTC. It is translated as CASSLGQVDYGYTF.